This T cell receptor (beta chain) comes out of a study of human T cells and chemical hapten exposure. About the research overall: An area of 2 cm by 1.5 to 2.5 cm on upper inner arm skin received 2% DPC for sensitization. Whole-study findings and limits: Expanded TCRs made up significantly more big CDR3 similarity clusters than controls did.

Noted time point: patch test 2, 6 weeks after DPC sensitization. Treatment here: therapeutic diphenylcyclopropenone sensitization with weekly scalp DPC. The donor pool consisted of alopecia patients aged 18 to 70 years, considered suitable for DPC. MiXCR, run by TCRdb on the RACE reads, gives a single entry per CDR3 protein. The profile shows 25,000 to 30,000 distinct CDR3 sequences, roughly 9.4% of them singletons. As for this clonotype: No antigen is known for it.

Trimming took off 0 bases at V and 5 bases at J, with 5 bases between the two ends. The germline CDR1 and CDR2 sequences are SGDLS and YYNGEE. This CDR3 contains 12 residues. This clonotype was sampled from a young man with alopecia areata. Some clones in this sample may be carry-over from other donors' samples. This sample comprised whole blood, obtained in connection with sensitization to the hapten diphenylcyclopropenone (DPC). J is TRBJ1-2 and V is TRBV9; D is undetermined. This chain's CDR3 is CASSVDKYGYTF. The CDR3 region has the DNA TGTGCCAGCAGCGTAGACAAGTATGGCTACACCTTC. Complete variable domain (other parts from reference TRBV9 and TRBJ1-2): DSGVTQTPKHLITATGQRVTLRCSPRSGDLSVYWYQQSLDQGLQFLIQYYNGEERAKGNILERFSAQQFPDLHSELNLSSLELGDSALYFCASSVDKYGYTFGSGTRLTVV.